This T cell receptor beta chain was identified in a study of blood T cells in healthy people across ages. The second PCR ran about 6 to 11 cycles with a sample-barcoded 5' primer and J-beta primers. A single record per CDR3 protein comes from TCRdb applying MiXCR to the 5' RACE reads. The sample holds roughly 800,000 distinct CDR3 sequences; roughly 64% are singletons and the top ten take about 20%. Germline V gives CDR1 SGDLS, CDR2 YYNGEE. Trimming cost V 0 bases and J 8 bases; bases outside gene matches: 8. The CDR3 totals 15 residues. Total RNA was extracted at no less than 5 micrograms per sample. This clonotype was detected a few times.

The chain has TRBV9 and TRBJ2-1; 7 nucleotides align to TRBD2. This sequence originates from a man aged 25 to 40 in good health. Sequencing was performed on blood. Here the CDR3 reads CASSVEGLADDEQFF. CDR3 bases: TGTGCCAGCAGCGTAGAGGGGCTAGCGGATGATGAGCAGTTCTTC.